This T cell receptor (beta chain) was found in a study of spatial heterogeneity in lung cancer. Study-wide findings and caveats: Tumoral mutation counts were tracked by counts of expanded intratumoral alpha and beta TCRs.

TCRdb reprocessed the 5' RACE reads with MiXCR, giving one entry per CDR3 protein. The repertoire holds 13,000 or so distinct CDR3 sequences, 3.5% to 4.5% seen once, with approximately 8% in the top ten. V lost 4 bases, J lost 9 bases, and 13 bases stayed unmatched. The germline V gene has CDR1 MGHRA and CDR2 YSYEKL. The CDR3 is made up of 16 amino acids. This clonotype was detected many times. Its antigen is undetermined. Time point described: sample taken at primary tumor resection. The V gene is TRBV4-1, the J gene TRBJ2-1; 9 bases are shared with TRBD1. Sequencing was performed on lung tumor tissue, taken at surgery. This TCR came from a male donor with early-stage non-small cell lung cancer. CDR3 region: CASSLQPGQGFGEQFF. For the CDR3, the DNA is TGCGCCAGCAGCCTCCAACCGGGACAGGGCTTCGGTGAGCAGTTCTTC.